The sequence of this T cell receptor (beta chain) was determined in a study of T cells in Graves' hyperthyroidism and ophthalmopathy. This clonotype was recorded at least ten times. Its antigen is as yet unknown. A patient was excluded if there was uncontrolled infection, other autoimmune disease, pregnancy or lactation. Based on clinical symptoms, serum thyroxine and TRAb, thyroid ultrasound and orbital computed tomography, diagnoses were reached. V shed 0 bases and J shed 10 bases, with 14 bases lying between them. This CDR3 is 15 amino acids long. Germline CDR1 is SGDLS and CDR2 is YYNGEE. From RNA transcripts, TCR beta CDR3 regions were amplified. The primer set for the first-round RT-PCR of the TCR CDR3 was HTBI. TCRdb ran MiXCR on the multiplex PCR reads and lists one entry per CDR3 protein. The sample lists about 510,000 distinct CDR3 sequences, around 50% occurring once. General study results and limits: Through a model of 13 V-J features, ophthalmopathy was separated from stable hyperthyroidism. Blood also showed most of the thyroid clonotypes that were expanded above 0.001.

Material for sequencing was peripheral blood or thyroid tissue (not recorded which). The TCR originated in an adult woman with Graves' disease, either hyperthyroidism or ophthalmopathy (not recorded which). The chain recombines TRBV9 with TRBJ1-6, with D possibly being TRBD1 (6 bases). The CDR3 is CASSVAQGRHSPLHF. CDR3 nucleotides: TGTGCCAGCAGCGTAGCTCAGGGGAGACACTCACCCCTCCACTTT.